The text below deals with one TCR beta chain. Unique molecular identifiers were used in preparing the TCRbeta library. Each CDR3 protein gets one entry after TCRdb re-called the PCR reads with MiXCR. The data hold about 640,000 distinct CDR3 sequences, with about 15% observed a single time. The data belong to a study of T-cell reconstitution after alpha-beta-depleted transplantation in children. V lost 2 bases and J lost 5; bases outside the gene matches: 7. This CDR3 is built from 17 residues. Germline assignment: CDR1 LGHNA and CDR2 YNFKEQ. This receptor was taken from a human donor who donated a stem cell graft to a child with acute myeloid leukemia. V gene TRBV4-2 combines with J gene TRBJ2-2; 11 nucleotides align to TRBD2. This sample comprised PBMCs from the stem cell graft donor, obtained from the stem cell graft. CDR3 protein: CASSQPLAGGQTGELFF. As DNA, the CDR3 is TGTGCCAGCAGCCAACCCCTAGCGGGGGGCCAAACCGGGGAGCTGTTTTTT.